This T cell receptor (beta chain) was identified in a study of blood T cell repertoires in COVID-19. Turning to the study itself: Spain, Italy and the United States supplied samples that represented acute and convalescent COVID-19. PBMCs, B-cell-depleted T cells, or T cells provided the cDNA or gDNA that made up the material.

As originally analysed: Amplification from reference gene primers served as the basis for estimated nucleated cell counts. Only in-frame clones appear in the TCRdb table, and some are missing; sequencing was by immunoSEQ multiplex PCR. The D gene and trimming were derived from the DNA, and the V and J assignments and clone size from that table. The sample contains about 210,000 clones, 92% of which appear only once. The sequence derives from a man aged 25-45 years with acute or convalescent COVID-19. Sequencing input: peripheral blood.

Here the CDR3 DNA reads TGTGCCAGCAGCGTCCAACCCGGCTCTGGGGCCAACGTCCTGACTTTC. Translating it yields CASSVQPGSGANVLTF. This chain joins TRBV7-2 and TRBJ2-6, with D uncertain. The CDR3 sequence is 16 residues long. Per germline, CDR1 SGHTA and CDR2 FQGNSA. V was cut by 5 bases and J by 0 bases, with 11 bases left in between.